This TCR beta chain comes out of a study of T cell repertoires in cytomegalovirus infection. Study-wide context: CMV infection and matching HLA type were both indicated by public TCR beta signatures.

Study results and caveats: Across the ex vivo response, the dominant clonotypes were HLA-C-restricted CMV-specific TCR beta clonotypes. Totalled public TCR beta family frequency picked out people who carried CMV plus the relevant HLA.

This clonotype was seen ten or more times. Its antigen is currently unknown. In TCRdb, the reads were re-called with MiXCR into one record per CDR3 protein. The table has 200,000 to 300,000 distinct CDR3 sequences, around 12% seen once. Trimming took 7 bases from V and 2 from J, leaving 15 bases between them. From germline, CDR1 is MNHEY and CDR2 SVGEGT. This CDR3 contains 14 residues. This receptor was identified in a human donor in good health (CMV status not recorded). Some clones in this sample may be carry-over from other donors' samples. Sequenced material: PBMCs. This rearrangement joins TRBV6-2 or TRBV6-3 to TRBJ2-7; weak D call: TRBD2 (6 bases). The CDR3 region is CASTIREATYEQYF. The CDR3 DNA reads TGTGCCAGCACTATTAGGGAGGCCACCTACGAGCAGTACTTC.